The 24 T cell receptor beta chains below were found in one sample sequenced in a study of T cell repertoires in cytomegalovirus infection. Each CDR3 protein gets one entry after TCRdb re-called the reads with MiXCR. The sample records 900,000 to 950,000 distinct CDR3 sequences, around 32% being singletons. These receptors' targets are unknown. The sample was cultured CD8+ T cells from PBMCs, taken from culture after CMV antigen stimulation. These receptors all stem from a human donor in good health (CMV status not recorded). Some clones in this sample may be carry-over from other donors' samples.

The J gene is TRBJ1-3, the V gene TRBV6-6; D gene unclear. Trimming shortened V by 6 bases and J by 0 bases, and 12 bases separated the two germline ends. The CDR3 is made up of 15 amino acids. Germline V gene data show CDR1 as MNHNY and CDR2 as SVGAGI (reference sequence). CDR3 nucleotides: TGTGCCAGCAGGAACAGCAGGAGCTCTGGAAACACCATATATTTT. This gives the protein CASRNSRSSGNTIYF.

The sample holds many counts of this clonotype. The gene calls are TRBV7-8 and TRBJ2-3, with a weak D call TRBD2 (6 bases). Germline CDR1 is SGHVS and CDR2 is FQNEAQ. Between the trimmed V and J ends, which lost 5 bases and 4 bases, there was a span of 22 bases. CDR3 length equals 17 residues. Written as DNA, the CDR3 is TGTGCCAGCAGCGATAGCGAGGAAGGAGGGGTCGCAGATACGCAGTATTTT. Protein sequence: CASSDSEEGGVADTQYF. The whole variable domain, remainder taken from reference TRBV7-8 and TRBJ2-3, is GAGVSQSPRYKVAKRGQDVALRCDPISGHVSLFWYQQALGQGPEFLTYFQNEAQLDKSGLPSDRFFAERPEGSVSTLKIQRTQQEDSAVYLCASSDSEEGGVADTQYFGPGTRLTVL.

V usage is TRBV28 and J usage is TRBJ2-1; possibly TRBD2 for D (5 bases). Per germline, CDR1 MDHEN and CDR2 SYDVKM. The CDR3 length is 16 residues. V was shortened by 1 base and J by 4 bases, with 14 bases between the two germline ends. CDR3 loop: CASSLFSGESYNEQFF. In DNA form, the CDR3 reads TGTGCCAGCAGTTTATTCTCCGGGGAATCTTACAATGAGCAGTTCTTC.

This clonotype was observed a few times. V and J are TRBV12-3 or TRBV12-4 and TRBJ2-1; 13 nucleotides agree with TRBD2. V was clipped by 6 bases and J by 10 bases; unmatched bases: 9. This CDR3 has 15 amino acids. This CDR3 reads CASSPTSGGAEEQFF. CDR3 coding DNA: TGTGCCAGCAGCCCAACTAGCGGGGGGGCTGAGGAGCAGTTCTTC.

This clonotype was picked up a small number of times. The J gene is TRBJ2-1, the V gene TRBV5-5; D call uncertain. V shed 5 bases and J shed 3 bases, with 21 bases lying between them. This CDR3 is 17 amino acids long. Germline V gene data show CDR1 as SGHKS and CDR2 as YYEKEE (reference sequence). The CDR3 DNA follows: TGTGCCAGCAGGTTTGATGGTATAGGGTTAGGCTACAATGAGCAGTTCTTC. This sequence encodes CASRFDGIGLGYNEQFF.

The chain carries TRBV19 and TRBJ2-1; D gene unclear. This CDR3 contains 15 residues. V was trimmed by 3 bases and J by 8 bases, leaving 17 bases between them. CDR1 and CDR2 (germline): LNHDA, SQIVND (reference sequence). CDR3 region: CASSMSDYPGDEQFF. For the CDR3, the DNA is TGTGCCAGTAGTATGTCAGATTACCCCGGCGATGAGCAGTTCTTC.

This clonotype has a handful of counts. The J gene is TRBJ1-2, the V gene TRBV29-1, with 9 bases that match TRBD1. This CDR3 has 17 residues. V lost 5 bases, J lost 4 bases, and 17 bases stayed unmatched. Germline CDR1 reads SQVTM; CDR2 reads ANQGSEA. The CDR3 nucleotides are TGCAGCGTTCGGGAGCAGGGGACAGGGTATTTGGGCTATGGCTACACCTTC. It is translated as CSVREQGTGYLGYGYTF. Drawing the rest from reference TRBV29-1 and TRBJ1-2, the complete variable domain is SAVISQKPSRDICQRGTSLTIQCQVDSQVTMMFWYRQQPGQSLTLIATANQGSEATYESGFVIDKFPISRPNLTFSTLTVSNMSPEDSSIYLCSVREQGTGYLGYGYTFGSGTRLTVV.

Many counts were recorded for this clonotype. The gene calls are TRBV15 and TRBJ1-4, with D perhaps matching TRBD1 (5 bases). V was clipped by 3 bases and J by 8 bases, with 22 bases between them. CDR3 size: 17 residues. CDR1 is LNHNV and CDR2 is YYDKDF in the germline V gene (reference sequence). In DNA, the CDR3 is TGTGCCACCAGCAGTGAGTCGGGCTGGGGGTTTTCGGAAAAACTGTTTTTT. Its translation is CATSSESGWGFSEKLFF.

This chain uses TRBV28 with TRBJ1-5; no definite D call. Trimming removed 4 bases at V and 10 bases at J, with 14 bases between. The CDR3 runs to 13 residues. The germline V gene has CDR1 MDHEN and CDR2 SYDVKM. This CDR3 is CASSSPSGLPQHF. The CDR3 region has the DNA TGTGCCAGCAGTTCCCCAAGTGGTCTACCCCAGCATTTT.

In its sample, this clonotype was seen many times. This chain connects TRBV10-3 to TRBJ2-2; 15 bases are a match to TRBD2. This CDR3 region has 18 residues. The trim removed 6 bases at V and 1 base at J, leaving 6 bases unmatched. Germline V gives CDR1 ENHRY, CDR2 SYGVKD. CDR3 sequence (DNA): TGTGCCATCAGCCCCGGGACTAGCGGGGGGATGAACACCGGGGAGCTGTTTTTT. Translating it yields CAISPGTSGGMNTGELFF.

The chain employs TRBV27 and TRBJ2-1, with 9 nucleotides matching TRBD1. The length of the CDR3 is 15 residues. Germline assignment: CDR1 MNHEY and CDR2 SMNVEV (reference sequence). The ends lost 7 bases at V and 3 bases at J; junction bases unmatched: 7. As DNA, the CDR3 is TGTGCCAGCACCAACAGGGGGCCGTTCTACAATGAGCAGTTCTTC. Translating it yields CASTNRGPFYNEQFF.

This clonotype was recorded a few times. The rearrangement uses TRBV6-1 and TRBJ1-5, with TRBD1 as a possible D gene (5 bases). V gave up 3 bases and J gave up 0 bases, with 15 bases separating them. The CDR3 runs 17 residues. Germline-derived CDR1 and CDR2 are MNHNS and SASEGT. CDR3 nucleotide sequence: TGTGCCAGCAGTGACACCCGGACATCATATAGCAATCAGCCCCAGCATTTT. Amino acid sequence: CASSDTRTSYSNQPQHF.

V gene TRBV12-3 or TRBV12-4 combines with J gene TRBJ2-7, with D tentatively TRBD1 (7 bases). The V end lost 8 bases, the J end lost 1 base, and 12 bases lay between the germline ends. This CDR3 spans 13 amino acids. CDR3 in DNA: TGTGCCAGCGGGGGGACAGAGTCCTACGAGCAGTACTTC. As protein: CASGGTESYEQYF.

This clonotype showed up just a few times. The chain is built from TRBV20-1 and TRBJ2-7, with D possibly being TRBD2 (7 bases). CDR1 is DFQATT, CDR2 SNEGSKA, per germline (reference sequence). Between the trimmed V and J ends, which lost 6 bases and 4 bases, there was a span of 16 bases. The CDR3 runs 13 residues. The CDR3 region is CSATGRATYEQYF. DNA of the CDR3: TGCAGTGCCACAGGGAGGGCGACTTACGAGCAGTACTTC.

The rearrangement uses TRBV30 and TRBJ1-2, with TRBD1 identical over 9 bases. Germline CDR1 is GTSNPN and CDR2 is SVGIG (reference sequence). This CDR3 has 14 amino acids. The junction had 7 bases not matched to a gene; V was cut back by 3 bases and J by 5 bases. CDR3 in DNA: TGTGCCTGGAGATACGGACAGGGGTTGTATGGCTACACCTTC. Its translation is CAWRYGQGLYGYTF.

This clonotype was found many times. The chain recombines TRBV28 with TRBJ1-5; weak D call: TRBD1 (5 bases). This CDR3 contains 15 residues. The ends were cut back, 6 bases at V and 4 bases at J, with 16 bases in the middle. The V gene's germline CDR1 is MDHEN and CDR2 SYDVKM. CDR3 loop: CASSGTAPLNQPQHF. In DNA form, the CDR3 reads TGTGCCAGCAGCGGGACCGCCCCTTTAAATCAGCCCCAGCATTTT.

V and J are TRBV27 and TRBJ2-7; 9 nucleotides line up with TRBD1. With 5 bases clipped from V and 5 bases from J, the junction kept 10 bases outside the gene matches. From germline, CDR1 is MNHEY and CDR2 SMNVEV (reference sequence). The CDR3 has 15 residues. The CDR3 region has the DNA TGTGCCAGCAGTCTCCGGGACAGGGTTTTGAACGAGCAGTACTTC. Protein: CASSLRDRVLNEQYF.

This clonotype was picked up many times. The chain joins TRBV7-9 to TRBJ1-6; the match to TRBD1 covers 9 bases. The ends lost 5 bases at V and 10 bases at J; junction bases unmatched: 3. The germline V gene encodes CDR1 SEHNR and CDR2 FQNEAQ (reference sequence). There are 13 residues in the CDR3. The CDR3 protein is CASSDDRGSPLHF. The CDR3 nucleotides read TGTGCCAGCAGCGACGACAGGGGGTCACCCCTCCACTTT.

The chain recombines TRBV27 with TRBJ2-2, with 8 bases aligning to TRBD2. Germline V lookup: CDR1 MNHEY, CDR2 SMNVEV (reference sequence). This CDR3 spans 15 amino acids. With V trimmed by 3 bases and J by 4 bases, 4 bases remained unmatched. CDR3 coding DNA: TGTGCCAGCAGTTTCGGGGGGGGGCGCACCGGGGAGCTGTTTTTT. This sequence encodes CASSFGGGRTGELFF.

The chain uses TRBV7-6 and TRBJ2-5; D is perhaps TRBD2 (6 bases). There are 15 residues in the CDR3. The ends were cut back, 7 bases at V and 1 base at J, with 16 bases in the middle. CDR1 and CDR2 (germline): SGHVS, FNYEAQ. The CDR3 nucleotides read TGTGCCAGCACGTTAAGGGGACTCGCCCAAGAGACCCAGTACTTC. Protein product: CASTLRGLAQETQYF.

This clonotype was detected ten times or more. The gene calls are TRBV12-3 or TRBV12-4 and TRBJ1-1; D gene uncertain. Between the trimmed V and J ends, which lost 1 base and 4 bases, there was a span of 13 bases. The CDR3 extends over 15 amino acids. The CDR3 is CASSLGIDLSTEAFF. CDR3 DNA sequence: TGTGCCAGCAGTTTAGGGATAGATTTGAGCACTGAAGCTTTCTTT.

This clonotype has only a few counts. J is TRBJ1-1 and V is TRBV20-1; D gene ambiguous. This CDR3 is built from 14 residues. V lost 1 base to trimming and J lost 3 bases, with 12 bases between them. The germline gives CDR1 DFQATT, CDR2 SNEGSKA (reference sequence). This CDR3 reads CSARAGDDYTEAFF. CDR3 sequence (DNA): TGCAGTGCTAGAGCGGGTGACGATTACACTGAAGCTTTCTTT.

This clonotype came up many times. The chain is built from TRBV20-1 and TRBJ1-6; TRBD1 is a possible D gene (5 bases). Per the germline V gene, CDR1 is DFQATT and CDR2 is SNEGSKA (reference sequence). CDR3 size: 16 residues. Trimming took 1 base from V and 7 from J, leaving 17 bases between them. The CDR3 DNA reads TGCAGTGCTAGAGTCCGACTCCGGGGCCGAAATTCACCCCTCCACTTT. It codes for CSARVRLRGRNSPLHF.

The J gene is TRBJ2-7, the V gene TRBV20-1; the D gene is possibly TRBD1 (6 bases). V gave up 5 bases and J gave up 2 bases, with 16 bases separating them. Germline loops: CDR1 DFQATT, CDR2 SNEGSKA (reference sequence). The CDR3 has 14 amino acids. The CDR3 DNA reads TGCAGTGCTTCTACAGGGTCAGGGCCCTACGAGCAGTACTTC. The encoded protein is CSASTGSGPYEQYF.